This TCR beta chain was captured by sequencing in a study of shared clonotypes between healthy human individuals. Some clones are missing from TCRdb's copy, which holds only in-frame ones; the method was immunoSEQ multiplex PCR. There are approximately 98,000 clones in the sample; 68% occur only once, and around 26% lies in the top ten. This clone was seen ten or more times. Its target is unknown. Trimming shortened V by 5 bases and J by 3 bases, and 19 bases separated the two germline ends. CDR1 is MNHEY and CDR2 is SMNVEV in the germline V gene (reference sequence). The CDR3 runs to 17 residues. Notes on the study in general: Only blood underwent sampling, and tissue repertoires likely differ.

The V gene is TRBV27, the J gene TRBJ2-2, with D possibly TRBD2 on 6 matching bases. The receptor comes from a woman in her twenties or thirties in good health. Sequencing was performed on memory CD8+ T cells sorted from blood. The subset: CD45RO+ cells pooled with CCR7-negative TemRA cells. This chain's CDR3 is CASSPHFYTGDTGELFF. In DNA form, the CDR3 reads TGTGCCAGCAGTCCCCACTTCTACACGGGGGACACCGGGGAGCTGTTTTTT.